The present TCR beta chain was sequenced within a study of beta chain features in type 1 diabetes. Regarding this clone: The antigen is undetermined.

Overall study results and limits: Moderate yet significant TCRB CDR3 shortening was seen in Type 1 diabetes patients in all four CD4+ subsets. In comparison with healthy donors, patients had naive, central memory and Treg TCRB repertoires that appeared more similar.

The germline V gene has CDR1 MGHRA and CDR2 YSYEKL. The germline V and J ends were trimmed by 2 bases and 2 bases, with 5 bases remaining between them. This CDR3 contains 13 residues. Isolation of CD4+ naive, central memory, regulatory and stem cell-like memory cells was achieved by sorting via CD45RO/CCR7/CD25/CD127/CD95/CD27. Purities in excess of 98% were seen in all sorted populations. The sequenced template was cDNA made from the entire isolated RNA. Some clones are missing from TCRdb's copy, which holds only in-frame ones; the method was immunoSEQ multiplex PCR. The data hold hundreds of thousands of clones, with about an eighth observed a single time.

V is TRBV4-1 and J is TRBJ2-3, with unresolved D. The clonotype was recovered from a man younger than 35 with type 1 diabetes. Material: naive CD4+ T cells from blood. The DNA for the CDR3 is TGCGCCAGCAGCCAAACCCACACAGATACGCAGTATTTT. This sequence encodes CASSQTHTDTQYF.